A selection of T cell receptor beta chains follows, all from one sample in a study of blood T cell repertoires in COVID-19. The data were produced by immunoSEQ multiplex PCR, yet TCRdb's version contains in-frame clones alone and is incomplete. The sample records 110,000 to 150,000 clones, roughly 78% being singletons. The specimen was PBMCs or T cells enriched from blood (not recorded which). These receptors came from a woman aged 45-59 years who had recovered from COVID-19. Both conserved end residues are part of each CDR3. The D gene is left open where the match is weak. Only part of the rows carry a size: once, few, many, or a class if the clone is expanded.

-	TRBV28	-	TRBJ1-2	TGTGCCAGCAGTGGAACGTTGGGCGATCAATTTTTAGCTAACTATGGCTACACCTTC	CASSGTLGDQFLANYGYTF
-	TRBV6-5	TRBD1	TRBJ1-6	TGTGCCAGCAGTTCCCCGGGACAGGGAATATCACCCCTCCACTTT	CASSSPGQGISPLHF
-	TRBV5-1	-	TRBJ1-4	TGCGCCAGCAGTACGGGGGGTGCAACTAATGAAAAACTGTTTTTT	CASSTGGATNEKLFF
-	TRBV2	-	TRBJ1-4	TGTGCCAGCAGTCGGGAAAAACTGTTTTTT	CASSREKLFF
-	TRBV7-2	-	TRBJ1-5	TGTGCCAGCACCGTGAGTGGGGGCCAGCCCCAGCATTTT	CASTVSGGQPQHF
-	TRBV7-9	TRBD1	TRBJ2-2	TGTGCCAGCAGCTTAAGACAGGGCACCGGGGAGCTGTTTTTT	CASSLRQGTGELFF
-	TRBV11-3	-	TRBJ2-2	TGTGCCAGCAGCTTCGGGCAGGGGAACACCGGGGAGCTGTTTTTT	CASSFGQGNTGELFF
-	TRBV25-1	-	TRBJ1-3	TGTGCCAGCAGGGACACAGGGTCTGGAAACACCATATATTTT	CASRDTGSGNTIYF
once	TRBV10-3	-	TRBJ2-3	TGTGCCATCAGTGATGATGGCCACACAGATACGCAGTATTTT	CAISDDGHTDTQYF
-	TRBV28	TRBD1	TRBJ2-2	TGTGCCAGCAGTCGGACAGGGCCGTCCACCGGGGAGCTGTTTTTT	CASSRTGPSTGELFF
-	TRBV9	-	TRBJ1-6	TGTGCCAGCAGCGTAGCAGGGCTGGATTCACCCCTCCACTTT	CASSVAGLDSPLHF
once	TRBV5-5	TRBD1	TRBJ1-4	TGTGCCAGCAGCGTCACAGGGGGGTCAACTAATGAAAAACTGTTTTTT	CASSVTGGSTNEKLFF